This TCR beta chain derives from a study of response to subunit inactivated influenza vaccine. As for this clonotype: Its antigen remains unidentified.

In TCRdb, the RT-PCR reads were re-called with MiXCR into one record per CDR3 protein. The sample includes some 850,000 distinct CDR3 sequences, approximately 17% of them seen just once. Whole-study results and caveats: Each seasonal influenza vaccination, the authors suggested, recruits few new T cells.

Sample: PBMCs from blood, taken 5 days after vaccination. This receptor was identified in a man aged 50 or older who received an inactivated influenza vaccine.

CDR3 coding DNA: TGCAGTGCTAGCTCGGTGCCACCCGGAACCCCATATGGCTACACCTTC. Translated, it gives CSASSVPPGTPYGYTF. The chain joins TRBV20-1 to TRBJ1-2; D not resolved. The CDR3 is made up of 16 amino acids. The V end lost 3 bases, the J end lost 5 bases, and 22 bases lay between the germline ends. Germline CDR1 reads DFQATT; CDR2 reads SNEGSKA (reference sequence).